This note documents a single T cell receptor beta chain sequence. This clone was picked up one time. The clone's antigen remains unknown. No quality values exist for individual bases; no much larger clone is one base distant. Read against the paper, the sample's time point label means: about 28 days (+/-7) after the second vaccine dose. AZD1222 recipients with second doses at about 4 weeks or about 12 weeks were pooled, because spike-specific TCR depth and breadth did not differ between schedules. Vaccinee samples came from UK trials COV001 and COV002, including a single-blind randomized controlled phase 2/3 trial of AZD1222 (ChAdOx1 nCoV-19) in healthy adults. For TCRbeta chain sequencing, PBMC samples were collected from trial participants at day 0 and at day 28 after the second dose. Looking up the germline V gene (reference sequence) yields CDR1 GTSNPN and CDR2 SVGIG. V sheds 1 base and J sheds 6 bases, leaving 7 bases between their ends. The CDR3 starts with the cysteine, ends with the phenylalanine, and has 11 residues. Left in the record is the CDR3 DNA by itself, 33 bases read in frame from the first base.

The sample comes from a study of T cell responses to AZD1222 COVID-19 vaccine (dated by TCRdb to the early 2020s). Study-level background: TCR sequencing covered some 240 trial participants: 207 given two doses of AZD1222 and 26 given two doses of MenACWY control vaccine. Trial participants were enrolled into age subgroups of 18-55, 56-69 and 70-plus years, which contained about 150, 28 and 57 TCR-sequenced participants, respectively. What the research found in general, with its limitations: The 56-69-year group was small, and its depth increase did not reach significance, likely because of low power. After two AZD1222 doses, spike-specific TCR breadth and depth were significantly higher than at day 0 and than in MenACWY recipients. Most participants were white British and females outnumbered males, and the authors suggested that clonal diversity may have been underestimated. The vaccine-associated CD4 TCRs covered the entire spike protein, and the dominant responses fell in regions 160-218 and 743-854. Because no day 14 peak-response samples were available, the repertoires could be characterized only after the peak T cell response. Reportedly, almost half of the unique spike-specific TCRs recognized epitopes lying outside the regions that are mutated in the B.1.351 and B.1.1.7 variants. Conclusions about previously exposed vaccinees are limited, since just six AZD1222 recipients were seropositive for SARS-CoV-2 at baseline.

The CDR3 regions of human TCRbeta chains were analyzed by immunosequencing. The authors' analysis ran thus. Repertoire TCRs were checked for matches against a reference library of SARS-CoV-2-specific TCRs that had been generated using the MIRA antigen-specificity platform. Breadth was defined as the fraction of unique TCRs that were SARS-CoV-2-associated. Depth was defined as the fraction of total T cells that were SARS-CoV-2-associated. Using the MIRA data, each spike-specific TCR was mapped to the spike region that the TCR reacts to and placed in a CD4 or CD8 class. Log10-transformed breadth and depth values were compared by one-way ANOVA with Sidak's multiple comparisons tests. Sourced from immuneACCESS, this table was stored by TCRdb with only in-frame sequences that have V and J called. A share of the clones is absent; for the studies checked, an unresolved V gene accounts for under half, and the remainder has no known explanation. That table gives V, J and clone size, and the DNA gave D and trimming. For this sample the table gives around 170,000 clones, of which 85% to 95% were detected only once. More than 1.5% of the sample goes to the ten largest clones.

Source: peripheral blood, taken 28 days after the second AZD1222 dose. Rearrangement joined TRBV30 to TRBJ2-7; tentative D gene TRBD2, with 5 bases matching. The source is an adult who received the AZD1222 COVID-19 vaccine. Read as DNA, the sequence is TGTGCCTGGAGTGCTGGAGGCGAGCAGTACTTC. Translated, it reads CAWSAGGEQYF.